Presented here are 18 T cell receptor beta chains from one specimen sequenced in a study of persistence of HIV-infected CD4 T cells. These receptors are not linked to any known antigen. The immunoSEQ assay was version 4, run in survey mode. Method: immunoSEQ multiplex PCR; TCRdb's copy keeps in-frame clones and lacks some. The sample yields about 46,000 clones, about 90% seen once. Anti-CD3/anti-CD28 beads served as a nonspecific positive control stimulus. CD4+ T cells upregulating both CD40 ligand and CD69 were sorted as responding cells. Specimen: CD4+ T cells sorted from PBMCs after roughly 18-hour stimulation, collected from a patient who received antiretroviral therapy. Receptor source: an adult woman with HIV who was CMV-seropositive.

The chain links TRBV4-3 to TRBJ2-7; the D gene is possibly TRBD1 (5 bases). Per germline, CDR1 LGHNA and CDR2 YSLEER. This CDR3 spans 13 amino acids. V was cut by 1 base and J by 7 bases, with 11 bases left in between. The CDR3 nucleotides are TGCGCCAGCAGCCAAGTAGGGGTCGGAGAGCAGTACTTC. Protein product: CASSQVGVGEQYF.

V and J are TRBV6-5 and TRBJ1-2; 7 nucleotides line up with TRBD1. The CDR3 is 13 amino acids. J lost 4 bases, V lost 6 bases, and 5 bases had no gene match. The germline V gene encodes CDR1 MNHEY and CDR2 SVGAGI. Here the CDR3 DNA reads TGTGCCAGCAGAGGGCCAGGGGGCTATGGCTACACCTTC. Protein product: CASRGPGGYGYTF.

V is TRBV3-1 (or the pseudogene TRBV3-2) and J is TRBJ2-2; TRBD2 agrees at 16 bases. Germline-derived CDR1 and CDR2 are LGHDT and YNNKEL (reference sequence). Trimming removed 4 bases from V and 5 bases from J; junction bases left unmatched: 7. The CDR3 loop spans 18 amino acids. The CDR3 DNA reads TGTGCCAGCAGCCCGGGACTAGCGGGAGGGCGAGTTACCGGGGAGCTGTTTTTT. Translation gives CASSPGLAGGRVTGELFF.

In its sample, this clone was seen a few times. This chain links TRBV3-1 (or the pseudogene TRBV3-2) with TRBJ1-5; D gene ambiguous. This CDR3 is 14 amino acids long. V lost 0 bases and J lost 4, with 7 bases in between. The germline V gene has CDR1 LGHDT and CDR2 YNNKEL (reference sequence). CDR3 DNA: TGTGCCAGCAGCCAAGATTACGCGAATCAGCCCCAGCATTTT. Amino acid sequence: CASSQDYANQPQHF.

In this sample, this clone turned up once. The CDR3 region has the DNA TGTGCCAGCAGCTTGGGATCGGCAGGGGTTAACCTCAACTATGGCTACACCTTC. Protein: CASSLGSAGVNLNYGYTF. The rearrangement joins TRBV5-6 to TRBJ1-2, with D possibly being TRBD1 (6 bases). Germline V gives CDR1 SGHDT, CDR2 YYEEEE. V shed 0 bases and J shed 2 bases, with 20 bases lying between them. This CDR3 has 18 residues.

V gene TRBV7-8 combines with J gene TRBJ2-7; perhaps D is TRBD1 or TRBD2 (5 bases each). With 5 bases removed from V and 0 bases from J, the gap between germline ends came to 11 bases. Germline values: CDR1 SGHVS, CDR2 FQNEAQ. CDR3 length: 14 amino acids. DNA of the CDR3: TGTGCCAGCAGCGTAGGGACCGGCTCCTACGAGCAGTACTTC. It translates to CASSVGTGSYEQYF.

The chain uses TRBV6-5 and TRBJ1-3; the D gene is possibly TRBD1 (5 bases). The CDR3 has 15 residues. CDR1 and CDR2 from the germline V gene are MNHEY and SVGAGI. Trimming left V 8 bases short and J 2 bases short, with 16 bases between. The CDR3 is CASRGTERTGNTIYF. Here the CDR3 DNA reads TGTGCCAGCCGAGGGACGGAACGCACTGGAAACACCATATATTTT.

This clone was observed a few times. The rearrangement joins TRBV18 to TRBJ1-3; 8 bases are a match to TRBD1. The V gene's germline CDR1 is KGHSH and CDR2 LQKENI. J was trimmed by 1 base and V by 1 base; bases with no gene match: 9. The CDR3 spans 18 residues. CDR3 DNA sequence: TGTGCCAGCTCACCACGCCTTCACCGACAGGGGTCTGGAAACACCATATATTTT. Translation: CASSPRLHRQGSGNTIYF.

The chain is built from TRBV5-6 and TRBJ1-2; D unclear. CDR1 is SGHDT, CDR2 YYEEEE, per germline. The CDR3 length is 13 residues. Trimming left V 2 bases short and J 2 bases short, with 7 bases between. CDR3 sequence reads: CASSFGRNYGYTF. The DNA of the CDR3 is TGTGCCAGCAGCTTCGGCAGGAACTATGGCTACACCTTC.

The rearrangement links TRBV5-4 to TRBJ1-1, with 8 nucleotides matching TRBD1. CDR3 size: 15 residues. Trimming took 2 bases from V and 4 from J; bases not matched to a gene: 7. The germline CDR1 and CDR2 sequences are SGHNT and YYREEE (reference sequence). The CDR3 is CASSLLQGGLTEAFF. CDR3 DNA sequence: TGTGCCAGCAGCTTATTACAGGGGGGGCTCACTGAAGCTTTCTTT.

CDR3 coding DNA: TGCGCCAGCAGCCCGGGGGACAGCCTCCCAGAGACCCAGTACTTC. This translates into CASSPGDSLPETQYF. The J gene is TRBJ2-5, the V gene TRBV5-1, with D tentatively TRBD1 (7 bases). Germline CDR1 SGHRS, CDR2 YFSETQ. V dropped 4 bases and J dropped 4 bases, with 17 bases sitting between them. The length of the CDR3 is 15 residues.

V usage is TRBV6-5 and J usage is TRBJ2-1; D possibly corresponds to TRBD2 (6 bases). The CDR3 consists of 14 residues. Germline CDR1 MNHEY, CDR2 SVGAGI. The V gene lost 6 bases and the J gene lost 4 bases, with 13 bases spanning the gap. The CDR3 is CASSPLTSYNEQFF. CDR3 in DNA: TGTGCCAGCAGCCCCCTGACTAGTTACAATGAGCAGTTCTTC.

The V call is TRBV7-3, the J call TRBJ2-1; a possible D gene is TRBD2 (5 bases). Looked up from germline, CDR1 is SGHTA and CDR2 is FQGTGA. This CDR3 is built from 15 residues. Trimming took 2 bases from V and 1 from J, leaving 9 bases between them. CDR3 in DNA: TGTGCCAGCAGCTTACTGGCGGGTTCCTACAATGAGCAGTTCTTC. Translated, it gives CASSLLAGSYNEQFF.

This clone was found once. This chain connects TRBV29-1 to TRBJ1-1, with D possibly TRBD1 on 6 matching bases. V lost 4 bases and J lost 9, with 15 bases in between. Germline V gives CDR1 SQVTM, CDR2 ANQGSEA. There are 12 residues in the CDR3. CDR3 in amino acids: CSVGRQDGQAFF. The CDR3 DNA follows: TGCAGCGTTGGCCGACAGGACGGACAAGCTTTCTTT.

The chain has TRBV6-5 and TRBJ1-5; D not resolved. Germline CDR1 MNHEY, CDR2 SVGAGI. The CDR3 contains 16 residues. The V end was cut by 0 bases, the J end by 0 bases, with 9 bases between. The CDR3 nucleotides read TGTGCCAGCAGTTACTCTGGGGATAATAGCAATCAGCCCCAGCATTTT. Encoded protein: CASSYSGDNSNQPQHF.

The rearrangement uses TRBV29-1 and TRBJ2-7; 7 bases are a match to TRBD1. Germline V gene lookup returns CDR1 SQVTM and CDR2 ANQGSEA. With V trimmed by 4 bases and J by 2 bases, 2 bases remained unmatched. The CDR3 is 12 residues long. The DNA for the CDR3 is TGCAGCGTTGCCAGGGGGACCTACGAGCAGTACTTC. It specifies CSVARGTYEQYF.

V usage is TRBV19 and J usage is TRBJ2-7; perhaps TRBD2 as D (5 bases). From germline, CDR1 is LNHDA and CDR2 SQIVND (reference sequence). V was shortened by 8 bases and J by 3 bases, with 17 bases between the two germline ends. There are 14 residues in the CDR3. The CDR3 DNA follows: TGTGCCAGTTCTCGGGGAATGCTTCTCTACGAGCAGTACTTC. It translates to CASSRGMLLYEQYF. Variable domain in full (rest from reference TRBV19 and TRBJ2-7): DGGITQSPKYLFRKEGQNVTLSCEQNLNHDAMYWYRQDPGQGLRLIYYSQIVNDFQKGDIAEGYSVSREKKESFPLTVTSAQKNPTAFYLCASSRGMLLYEQYFGPGTRLTVT.

This chain joins TRBV19 and TRBJ1-2; 12 bases align to TRBD1. Germline V gene data show CDR1 as LNHDA and CDR2 as SQIVND (reference sequence). The CDR3 has 17 residues. J lost 0 bases, V lost 5 bases, and 7 bases had no gene match. The CDR3 sequence: CASSVTGQGASNYGYTF. CDR3 sequence (DNA): TGTGCCAGTAGTGTTACGGGACAGGGGGCCTCTAACTATGGCTACACCTTC.